The rows below give T cell receptor beta chains drawn from one sample of a study of shared clonotypes between healthy human individuals. Only in-frame clones appear in the TCRdb table, and some are missing; sequencing was by immunoSEQ multiplex PCR. The sample includes about 2.1 million clones, 93% of them seen just once. The sequencing input was naive CD8+ T cells from PBMCs. The receptors come from a man younger than 35 in good health. Some clones in this sample may be carry-over from other donors' samples. Each CDR3 is given with its conserved first and last residue. D genes are given only for firm matches. The size of a clone is reported for some rows only, either as once, few or many, or as a class for expanded clones.

>NA|TRBV5-1|TRBJ2-1|14|NA
CASSLVGAGNEQFF
TGCGCCAGCAGCTTAGTGGGAGCCGGGAATGAGCAGTTCTTC
>NA|TRBV27|TRBJ2-7|16|NA
CASSWGYEEVSYEQYF
TGTGCCAGCAGTTGGGGGTACGAGGAGGTATCCTACGAGCAGTACTTC
>NA|TRBV14|TRBJ2-7|14|once
CASSQDQAGGEQYF
TGTGCCAGCAGCCAAGATCAAGCTGGGGGCGAGCAGTACTTC
>TRBD2|TRBV25-1|TRBJ2-7|13|few
CASSEWGGYEQYF
TGTGCCAGCAGTGAATGGGGGGGCTACGAGCAGTACTTC
>NA|TRBV14|TRBJ2-1|16|NA
CASSQDPGGTYNEQFF
TGTGCCAGCAGCCAAGACCCCGGCGGGACCTACAATGAGCAGTTCTTC
>NA|TRBV28|TRBJ2-5|14|NA
CASSTKRAMETQYF
TGTGCCAGCAGTACCAAGAGGGCCATGGAGACCCAGTACTTC
>TRBD1|TRBV4-1|TRBJ2-2|12|once
CASSDRVGELFF
TGCGCCAGCAGCGACAGGGTTGGGGAGCTGTTTTTT
>NA|TRBV7-3|TRBJ2-2|12|once
CASSSNTGELFF
TGTGCCAGCAGTTCTAACACCGGGGAGCTGTTTTTT
>TRBD2|TRBV11-1|TRBJ2-2|15|NA
CASRKRGENTGELFF
TGTGCCAGCAGGAAGCGGGGCGAGAACACCGGGGAGCTGTTTTTT
>NA|TRBV27|TRBJ1-2|16|NA
CASSKTREIPNYGYTF
TGTGCCAGCAGTAAAACACGGGAAATTCCCAACTATGGCTACACCTTC
>TRBD2|TRBV27|TRBJ2-1|15|NA
CASSELAGGPGEQFF
TGTGCCAGCAGTGAACTAGCGGGAGGGCCCGGTGAGCAGTTCTTC
>NA|TRBV30|TRBJ1-1|13|NA
CAWSWGANTEAFF
TGTGCCTGGAGTTGGGGGGCGAACACTGAAGCTTTCTTT
>TRBD1|TRBV6-1|TRBJ2-4|16|once
CASSVSLGQGHSGQYF
TGTGCCAGCAGTGTTTCGCTGGGACAGGGGCATAGTGGTCAGTACTTC
>TRBD1|TRBV6-6|TRBJ2-7|15|once
CASSSGTQGAYEQYF
TGTGCCAGCAGTTCGGGGACACAGGGGGCCTACGAGCAGTACTTC